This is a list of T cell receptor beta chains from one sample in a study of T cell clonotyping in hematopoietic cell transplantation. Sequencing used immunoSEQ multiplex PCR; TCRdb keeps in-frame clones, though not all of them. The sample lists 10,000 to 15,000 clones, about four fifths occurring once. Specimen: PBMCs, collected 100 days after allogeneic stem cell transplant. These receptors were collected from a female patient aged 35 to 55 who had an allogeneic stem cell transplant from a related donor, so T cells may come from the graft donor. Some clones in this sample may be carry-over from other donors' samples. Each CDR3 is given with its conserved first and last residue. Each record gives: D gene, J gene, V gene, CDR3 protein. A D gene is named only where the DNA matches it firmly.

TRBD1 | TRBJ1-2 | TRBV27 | CASSLGQGYYGYTF
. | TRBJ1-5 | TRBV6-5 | CASRDRGNQPQHF
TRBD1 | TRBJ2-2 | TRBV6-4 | CASSDSFGTGVTGELFF
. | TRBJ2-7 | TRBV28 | CASRIRGMVRGYEQYF
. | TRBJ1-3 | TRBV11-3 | CASSLAGNTIYF
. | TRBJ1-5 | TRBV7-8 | CASSPEWGATQPQHF
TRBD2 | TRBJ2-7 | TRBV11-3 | CASSLAGATYEQYF
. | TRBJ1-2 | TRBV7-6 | CASSLEVASNYGYTF
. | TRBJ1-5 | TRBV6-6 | CASSPGWGDQPQHF
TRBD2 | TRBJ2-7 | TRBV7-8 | CASSLVASGASYEQYF
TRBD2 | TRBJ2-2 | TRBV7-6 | CASSFELAGTTGELFF
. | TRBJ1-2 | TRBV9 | CASSVETVVFGYTF
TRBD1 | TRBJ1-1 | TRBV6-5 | CASSYSLDRGLGAFF
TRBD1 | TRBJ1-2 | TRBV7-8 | CASAQGAANYGYTF
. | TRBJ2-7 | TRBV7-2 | CASSPGEMRPLRQYF
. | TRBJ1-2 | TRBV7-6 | CASSPFPGDSYGYTF
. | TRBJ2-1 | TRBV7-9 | CASSLSWGAHNEQFF
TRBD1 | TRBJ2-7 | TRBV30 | CAWSTGTGGYEQYF
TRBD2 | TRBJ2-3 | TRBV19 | CASRTRGGGDTQYF
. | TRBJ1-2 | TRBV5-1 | CASSLVGNYGYTF
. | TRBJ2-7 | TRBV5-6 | CASTPGRSYEQYF
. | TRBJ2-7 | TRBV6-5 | CASSYSIPTGAYEQYF
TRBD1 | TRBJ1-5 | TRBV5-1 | CASSLDRGGQPQHF
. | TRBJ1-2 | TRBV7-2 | CASSARDGKNYGYTF
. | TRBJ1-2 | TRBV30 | CAWSVGDGREDGYTF
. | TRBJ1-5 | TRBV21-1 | CASSKGRNQPQHF
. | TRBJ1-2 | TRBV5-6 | CASSLAQDRLYGYTF
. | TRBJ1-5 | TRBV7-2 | CASSLGGDQPQHF
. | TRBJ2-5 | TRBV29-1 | CSGGVEWETQYF
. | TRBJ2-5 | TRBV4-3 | CASSQDHGVGETQYF
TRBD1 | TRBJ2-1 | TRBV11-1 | CASSLGPGQGRDNEQFF
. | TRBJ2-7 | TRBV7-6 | CASSLDGPLEQYF
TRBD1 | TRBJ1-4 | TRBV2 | CASRRRSGTELFF
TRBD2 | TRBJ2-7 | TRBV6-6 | CASSPGLAGDYEQYF
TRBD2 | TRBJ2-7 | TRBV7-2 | CASSLQPAGGPYEQYF
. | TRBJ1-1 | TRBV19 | CATNSVTPPRSTEAFF
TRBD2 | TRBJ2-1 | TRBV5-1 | CASSLEGSGSAEQFF
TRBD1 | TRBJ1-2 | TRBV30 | CAWSVQGTGNGYTF
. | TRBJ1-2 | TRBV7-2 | CASSPRTVGYTF